The 23 T cell receptor beta chains below were found in one sample sequenced in a study of T cell clonotyping in hematopoietic cell transplantation. The table came from immunoSEQ multiplex PCR; TCRdb's copy has only in-frame clones and leaves some out. Of over 6,000 clones in the sample, about 98% were seen once. The material sequenced was PBMCs, taken 30 days after allogeneic stem cell transplant. Every receptor here comes from a male patient aged 55 to 70 who had an allogeneic stem cell transplant from a related donor, so the T cells may come from the graft donor. Some clones in this sample may be carry-over from other donors' samples.

The genes are TRBV7-9 and TRBJ1-6, with TRBD1 matching 11 bases. This CDR3 contains 16 residues. The germline gives CDR1 SEHNR, CDR2 FQNEAQ (reference sequence). J gave up 9 bases and V 0 bases, and 4 bases lay outside the gene matches. CDR3 region: CASSLAPGQGVSPLHF. The CDR3 nucleotides read TGTGCCAGCAGCTTAGCACCGGGACAGGGGGTTTCACCCCTCCACTTT. The full variable domain, completed using reference TRBV7-9 and TRBJ1-6, is DTGVSQNPRHKITKRGQNVTFRCDPISEHNRLYWYRQTLGQGPEFLTYFQNEAQLEKSRLLSDRFSAERPKGSFSTLEIQRTEQGDSAMYLCASSLAPGQGVSPLHFGNGTRLTVT.

This clone showed up just once. This rearrangement joins TRBV7-2 to TRBJ2-7; TRBD1 matches at 8 bases. The V and J ends lost 1 base and 5 bases, in that order; junction bases with no gene match: 7. This CDR3 has 15 residues. Looked up from germline, CDR1 is SGHTA and CDR2 is FQGNSA. CDR3 bases: TGTGCCAGCAGCTTAGGCGGGCAGGGGGCTGACGAGCAGTACTTC. Protein sequence: CASSLGGQGADEQYF.

V usage is TRBV28 and J usage is TRBJ1-4; the match to TRBD1 covers 7 bases. The CDR3 runs 14 residues. The V and J ends lost 8 bases and 4 bases, in that order; junction bases with no gene match: 7. In germline, CDR1 is MDHEN, CDR2 SYDVKM. The CDR3 loop reads CASGRQGYNEKLFF. DNA for the CDR3: TGTGCCAGCGGGAGACAGGGATATAATGAAAAACTGTTTTTT. The whole variable domain, remainder taken from reference TRBV28 and TRBJ1-4, is DVKVTQSSRYLVKRTGEKVFLECVQDMDHENMFWYRQDPGLGLRLIYFSYDVKMKEKGDIPEGYSVSREKKERFSLILESASTNQTSMYLCASGRQGYNEKLFFGSGTQLSVL.

This chain joins TRBV7-2 and TRBJ2-2; 7 bases agree with TRBD1. V trimming: 10 bases; J trimming: 7 bases; junction bases outside the gene matches: 12. Germline-derived CDR1 and CDR2 are SGHTA and FQGNSA. This CDR3 has 14 residues. In nucleotides, the CDR3 is TGTGCCACTAAGACAGGGCCGGAAGGCGGGGAGCTGTTTTTT. Its protein is CATKTGPEGGELFF.

The rearrangement uses TRBV6-6 and TRBJ1-2, with D possibly matching TRBD1 (6 bases). Germline CDR1 reads MNHNY; CDR2 reads SVGAGI (reference sequence). V lost 2 bases to trimming and J lost 7 bases, with 14 bases between them. CDR3 length equals 14 residues. As DNA, the CDR3 is TGTGCCAGCAGTTACGAGTCGGGGGGCTTTGGCTACACCTTC. Translated: CASSYESGGFGYTF.

This chain joins TRBV6-6 and TRBJ1-1; D is unresolved. In germline, CDR1 is MNHNY, CDR2 SVGAGI (reference sequence). The CDR3 length is 15 residues. V lost 2 bases and J lost 2, with 12 bases in between. CDR3 nucleotides: TGTGCCAGCAGTTACGGTACAGCACCAAACACTGAAGCTTTCTTT. Translation gives CASSYGTAPNTEAFF.

This clone was seen once. The rearrangement links TRBV11-2 to TRBJ1-4, with 12 bases matching TRBD1. This CDR3 spans 16 amino acids. Trimming took 10 bases from V and 6 from J; bases not matched to a gene: 12. CDR1 and CDR2 from the germline V gene are SGHAT and FQNNGV. CDR3 sequence reads: CAILEPGQGAYEKLFF. Written as DNA, the CDR3 is TGTGCCATCCTGGAACCGGGACAGGGGGCTTATGAAAAACTGTTTTTT.

The V and J genes are TRBV6-5 and TRBJ2-5, with 10 bases lining up with TRBD2. Germline values: CDR1 MNHEY, CDR2 SVGAGI. The CDR3 loop spans 16 amino acids. V was pared by 2 bases and J by 5 bases, with 8 bases of the junction left unmatched. The CDR3 sequence: CASSYTGLALGETQYF. For the CDR3, the DNA is TGTGCCAGCAGTTACACGGGACTAGCGTTGGGGGAGACCCAGTACTTC.

The chain combines TRBV18 with TRBJ1-5; no clear D. The CDR3 has 14 residues. From germline, CDR1 is KGHSH and CDR2 LQKENI. Trimming left V 5 bases short and J 4 bases short, with 12 bases between. CDR3 amino acids: CASSATDQNQPQHF. The CDR3 coding sequence is TGTGCCAGCTCAGCTACCGACCAAAATCAGCCCCAGCATTTT.

This chain uses TRBV30 with TRBJ2-7, with D perhaps TRBD1 (6 bases). Germline V gene data show CDR1 as GTSNPN and CDR2 as SVGIG (reference sequence). V lost 2 bases and J lost 2, with 13 bases in between. The CDR3 sequence is 14 residues long. CDR3 coding DNA: TGTGCCTGGAGTTGGGACACAGCCACCTACGAGCAGTACTTC. As protein: CAWSWDTATYEQYF.

V is TRBV5-1 and J is TRBJ2-3, with unresolved D. Deletions cut 4 bases from V and 0 bases from J, with 6 bases between. Germline V lookup: CDR1 SGHRS, CDR2 YFSETQ. This CDR3 contains 13 residues. The CDR3 bases are TGCGCCAGCAGCCCGGAGAGCACAGATACGCAGTATTTT. Encoded protein: CASSPESTDTQYF.

This chain connects TRBV5-1 to TRBJ2-7; TRBD1 agrees at 8 bases. The germline gives CDR1 SGHRS, CDR2 YFSETQ. Germline trimming cut 1 base from V and 0 bases from J; bases unmatched to any gene: 3. CDR3 length equals 15 residues. In DNA form, the CDR3 reads TGCGCCAGCAGCTTGAGGACAGGGAGCTCCTACGAGCAGTACTTC. It translates to CASSLRTGSSYEQYF.

This chain joins TRBV10-3 and TRBJ2-7, with D possibly TRBD2 on 6 matching bases. This CDR3 region has 15 residues. Germline CDR1 reads ENHRY; CDR2 reads SYGVKD. With 2 bases removed from V and 0 bases from J, the gap between germline ends came to 11 bases. Here the CDR3 reads CAISERASDSYEQYF. The CDR3 coding sequence is TGTGCCATCAGTGAGAGGGCTAGCGACTCCTACGAGCAGTACTTC.

This chain uses TRBV7-2 with TRBJ2-3; D possibly corresponds to TRBD1 (6 bases). This CDR3 contains 15 residues. Germline V gene lookup returns CDR1 SGHTA and CDR2 FQGNSA. V gave up 0 bases and J gave up 2 bases, with 9 bases separating them. CDR3 nucleotides: TGTGCCAGCAGCTTAGCCAGGGGTTACACAGATACGCAGTATTTT. Amino acid sequence: CASSLARGYTDTQYF.

The rearrangement uses TRBV7-6 and TRBJ1-2, with a tentative D call TRBD1 (6 bases). Germline values: CDR1 SGHVS, CDR2 FNYEAQ. CDR3 length: 13 amino acids. Trimming pared 1 base from V and 8 bases from J, leaving 11 bases between. CDR3 residues: CASSLGPGDGYTF. The DNA of the CDR3 is TGTGCCAGCAGCTTAGGGCCAGGGGACGGCTACACCTTC.

V gene TRBV7-8 combines with J gene TRBJ2-2; D gene ambiguous. Trimming left V 3 bases short and J 0 bases short, with 8 bases between. In germline, CDR1 is SGHVS, CDR2 FQNEAQ. The CDR3 runs 15 residues. The CDR3 region has the DNA TGTGCCAGCAGCTTCCTTCGCACGAACACCGGGGAGCTGTTTTTT. This gives the protein CASSFLRTNTGELFF.

The gene calls are TRBV9 and TRBJ1-5, with D unresolved. The V and J ends lost 3 bases and 4 bases respectively, with 8 bases between them. Per the germline V gene, CDR1 is SGDLS and CDR2 is YYNGEE. The CDR3 is 13 amino acids. CDR3 nucleotide sequence: TGTGCCAGCAGCGAGGGAATAAATCAGCCCCAGCATTTT. Protein: CASSEGINQPQHF.

The CDR3 loop is CASKQATYGYTF. DNA for the CDR3: TGTGCCAGCAAGCAGGCTACCTATGGCTACACCTTC. V gene TRBV28 combines with J gene TRBJ1-2; D remains unclear. Trimming pared 7 bases from V and 4 bases from J, leaving 10 bases between. This CDR3 has 12 residues. In germline, CDR1 is MDHEN, CDR2 SYDVKM.

The chain has TRBV5-1 and TRBJ2-7, with D perhaps TRBD1 (6 bases). In germline, CDR1 is SGHRS, CDR2 YFSETQ. V was trimmed by 0 bases and J by 4 bases, leaving 17 bases between them. The CDR3 is 16 residues long. CDR3 sequence reads: CASSLDSGRGRYEQYF. For the CDR3, the DNA is TGCGCCAGCAGCTTGGATTCGGGCAGGGGTAGGTACGAGCAGTACTTC.

The rearrangement joins TRBV6-5 to TRBJ1-2; 7 bases line up with TRBD1. Germline lookup yields CDR1 MNHEY and CDR2 SVGAGI. The CDR3 runs to 14 residues. Unmatched junction bases numbered 6, after V lost 0 bases and J lost 8 bases. The CDR3: CASSYSPGQRGYTF. The CDR3 DNA reads TGTGCCAGCAGTTACTCACCGGGACAGCGGGGCTACACCTTC.

This chain links TRBV25-1 with TRBJ1-1, with D perhaps matching TRBD1 (5 bases). V was cut by 4 bases and J by 0 bases, with 12 bases left in between. Germline V gene lookup returns CDR1 MGHDK and CDR2 SYGVNS. This CDR3 has 15 residues. CDR3 sequence (DNA): TGTGCCAGCAGTGCCTGGGGGAGCGTGAACACTGAAGCTTTCTTT. It translates to CASSAWGSVNTEAFF.

The V and J genes are TRBV4-3 and TRBJ2-5; TRBD1 or TRBD2 may be the D gene (5 bases each). V gave up 0 bases and J gave up 2 bases, with 13 bases separating them. The CDR3 has 16 residues. From germline, CDR1 is LGHNA and CDR2 YSLEER. CDR3 nucleotide sequence: TGCGCCAGCAGCCAAGATCTAGCAGGGAGACAAGAGACCCAGTACTTC. Encoded protein: CASSQDLAGRQETQYF.

This sequence joins TRBV19 and TRBJ1-5; the match to TRBD1 covers 7 bases. Trimming cost V 3 bases and J 5 bases; bases outside gene matches: 7. Looked up from germline, CDR1 is LNHDA and CDR2 is SQIVND (reference sequence). The CDR3 loop spans 15 amino acids. The CDR3: CASSISGRGYQPQHF. The CDR3 bases are TGTGCCAGTAGTATTTCGGGCAGGGGGTATCAGCCCCAGCATTTT.